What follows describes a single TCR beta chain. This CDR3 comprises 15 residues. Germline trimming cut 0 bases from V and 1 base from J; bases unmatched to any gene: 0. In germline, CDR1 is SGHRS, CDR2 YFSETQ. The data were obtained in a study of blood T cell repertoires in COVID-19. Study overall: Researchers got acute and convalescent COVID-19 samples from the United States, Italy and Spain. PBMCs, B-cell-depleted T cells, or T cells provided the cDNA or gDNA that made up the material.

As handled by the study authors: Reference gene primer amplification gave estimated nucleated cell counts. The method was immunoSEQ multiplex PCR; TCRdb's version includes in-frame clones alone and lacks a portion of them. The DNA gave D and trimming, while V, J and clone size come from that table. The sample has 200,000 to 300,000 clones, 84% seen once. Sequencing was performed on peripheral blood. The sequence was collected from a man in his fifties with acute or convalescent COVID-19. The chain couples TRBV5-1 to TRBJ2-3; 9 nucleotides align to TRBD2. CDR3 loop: CASSLGGGGTDTQYF. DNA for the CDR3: TGCGCCAGCAGCTTGGGCGGGGGGGGCACAGATACGCAGTATTTT.